This T cell receptor beta chain was obtained from a study of blood T cell repertoires in COVID-19. Trimming removed 7 bases from V and 8 bases from J, with 17 bases in between. The V gene's germline CDR1 is SGHAT and CDR2 FQNNGV. This CDR3 contains 13 residues. In the source study's methods: Amplifying reference gene primers gave estimates of nucleated cell counts. Clones were sequenced by immunoSEQ multiplex PCR, and TCRdb holds only the in-frame ones, with some missing. D and trimming were read from the DNA, whereas the V and J calls and clone size are those reported in that table. The sample holds roughly 130,000 clones, roughly nine tenths seen once.

The clonotype originates from a man aged 45 to 65 with active COVID-19. The sequenced material came from peripheral blood. V is TRBV11-2 and J is TRBJ1-2; possible D gene TRBD1, 6 bases. The CDR3 protein is CASTRTGQGGYTF. CDR3 nucleotides: TGTGCCAGCACCAGAACAGGGCAGGGAGGCTACACCTTC.